The T cell receptor (beta chain) described here comes from a study of blood T cell repertoires in COVID-19. Details on this clone: This sample includes further DNA sequences coding for the same CDR3.

Libraries were prepared by immunoSEQ multiplex PCR; TCRdb keeps only in-frame clonotypes and omits some of them. The sample gives about 180,000 clones, 65% to 90% of which show up once; about 9.7% is in the top ten. Trimming removed 4 bases from V and 1 base from J; junction bases left unmatched: 2. Germline V gives CDR1 SGHTA, CDR2 FQGNSA. The CDR3 is 15 amino acids. Sequenced sample: peripheral blood. The chain joins TRBV7-2 to TRBJ1-5, with TRBD1 matching 9 bases. This clonotype was obtained from a man in his fifties with active or convalescent COVID-19. The chain's CDR3 is CASSSGQGSNQPQHF. The CDR3 nucleotides read TGTGCCAGCAGCTCAGGACAGGGGAGCAATCAGCCCCAGCATTTT.